The 12 T cell receptor beta chains in this list originate from one sample, sequenced in a study of T cell responses to AZD1222 COVID-19 vaccine. Here immunoSEQ multiplex PCR was the method, and the copy in TCRdb shows in-frame clones only, minus some. Here the sample spans about 150,000 clones, 90% being singletons. Sample: peripheral blood, taken on day 0 of AZD1222 vaccination. The receptors here all came from an adult in good health.

The J gene is TRBJ2-7, the V gene TRBV4-3; 8 nucleotides agree with TRBD2. Germline CDR1 is LGHNA and CDR2 is YSLEER. The length of the CDR3 is 15 residues. V shed 0 bases, J shed 2 bases, and the junction held 3 bases outside the gene matches. The DNA of the CDR3 is TGCGCCAGCAGCCAAGAGCGAGCGGGGGCCTACGAGCAGTACTTC. The encoded protein is CASSQERAGAYEQYF.

The chain links TRBV2 to TRBJ1-6; D gene ambiguous. The CDR3 runs 14 residues. Germline V lookup: CDR1 SNHLY, CDR2 FYNNEI. Deletions cut 4 bases from V and 7 bases from J, with 11 bases between. The CDR3 DNA follows: TGTGCCAGCAGTGTAGCGAGGTTGAATTCACCCCTCCACTTT. It specifies CASSVARLNSPLHF. Variable domain in full (rest from reference TRBV2 and TRBJ1-6): EPEVTQTPSHQVTQMGQEVILRCVPISNHLYFYWYRQILGQKVEFLVSFYNNEISEKSEIFDDQFSVERPDGSNFTLKIRSTKLEDSAMYFCASSVARLNSPLHFGNGTRLTVT.

On this clone itself: The same CDR3 arises from other DNA sequences in this sample as well. The rearrangement links TRBV5-8 to TRBJ1-5, with unresolved D. Germline values: CDR1 SGHTS, CDR2 YDEGEE. The length of the CDR3 is 13 residues. With 2 bases removed from V and 0 bases from J, the gap between germline ends came to 3 bases. This CDR3 reads CASSLDSNQPQHF. CDR3 DNA: TGTGCCAGCAGCTTAGATAGCAATCAGCCCCAGCATTTT.

This clone was found once. The chain combines TRBV28 with TRBJ2-7; D tentatively fits TRBD1 or TRBD2 (5 bases each). Germline V gene data show CDR1 as MDHEN and CDR2 as SYDVKM. This CDR3 is 17 amino acids long. The V end lost 2 bases, the J end lost 4 bases, and 21 bases lay between the germline ends. In nucleotides, the CDR3 is TGTGCCAGCAGTTTAGTGTCTGGGTACGGGGCTTCTTACGAGCAGTACTTC. Translation: CASSLVSGYGASYEQYF.

This clone showed up just once. V and J are TRBV6-2 or TRBV6-3 and TRBJ2-2, with D uncertain. Germline V gene lookup returns CDR1 MNHEY and CDR2 SVGEGT. Trimming took 4 bases from V and 1 from J, leaving 7 bases between them. CDR3 length: 14 amino acids. This chain's CDR3 is CASSSRENTGELFF. CDR3 nucleotide sequence: TGTGCCAGCAGTTCTAGGGAGAACACCGGGGAGCTGTTTTTT.

The chain carries TRBV28 and TRBJ1-2, with TRBD1 matching 7 bases. Germline V CDR1 and CDR2: MDHEN, SYDVKM. The CDR3 contains 14 residues. J lost 5 bases, V lost 2 bases, and 5 bases had no gene match. DNA of the CDR3: TGTGCCAGCAGTTTAAGGCAGGGGGGATATGGCTACACCTTC. Amino acid sequence: CASSLRQGGYGYTF.

Concerning this clone: This same CDR3 is encoded by further DNA sequences in the sample. This chain joins TRBV28 and TRBJ2-1; 10 positions match TRBD2. The V and J ends lost 5 bases and 2 bases, in that order; junction bases with no gene match: 3. CDR3 length: 15 residues. Germline CDR1 reads MDHEN; CDR2 reads SYDVKM. This chain's CDR3 is CASSLSGRAYNEQFF. As DNA, the CDR3 is TGTGCCAGCAGTCTGAGCGGGAGGGCCTACAATGAGCAGTTCTTC. The entire variable domain, with the rest obtained from reference TRBV28 and TRBJ2-1, is as follows: DVKVTQSSRYLVKRTGEKVFLECVQDMDHENMFWYRQDPGLGLRLIYFSYDVKMKEKGDIPEGYSVSREKKERFSLILESASTNQTSMYLCASSLSGRAYNEQFFGPGTRLTVL.

V and J are TRBV4-1 and TRBJ2-1, with 8 bases that match TRBD2. V gave up 0 bases and J gave up 8 bases; unmatched junction bases: 12. The germline gives CDR1 MGHRA, CDR2 YSYEKL. CDR3 size: 17 residues. CDR3 in DNA: TGCGCCAGCAGCCAAGAATCAGTCCAGCGGGAGTTCGATGAGCAGTTCTTC. Its protein is CASSQESVQREFDEQFF.

V is TRBV27 and J is TRBJ2-3; 9 bases are a match to TRBD2. The germline V gene has CDR1 MNHEY and CDR2 SMNVEV (reference sequence). The CDR3 spans 16 residues. The V gene end was trimmed by 3 bases and the J gene end by 4 bases; junction bases not matched to a gene: 8. The CDR3 is CASSFGLARESDTQYF. CDR3 nucleotide sequence: TGTGCCAGCAGTTTCGGACTAGCGAGAGAGTCAGATACGCAGTATTTT.

V and J are TRBV6-2 or TRBV6-3 and TRBJ2-7; TRBD1 matches 7 bases. J gave up 2 bases and V 6 bases, and 7 bases lay outside the gene matches. Germline V gives CDR1 MNHEY, CDR2 SVGEGT. The CDR3 runs 14 residues. CDR3 coding DNA: TGTGCCAGCAGCCCCCGACAGGGCCCCTACGAGCAGTACTTC. As protein: CASSPRQGPYEQYF.

This clone was detected only a few times. This sequence joins TRBV7-2 and TRBJ1-2; D possibly corresponds to TRBD1 (5 bases). V was pared by 1 base and J by 3 bases, with 21 bases between. CDR1 and CDR2 from the germline V gene are SGHTA and FQGNSA. The CDR3 totals 18 residues. The CDR3 DNA reads TGTGCCAGCAGCTTAGATGGTGAAGGGACTCCTTTTCACTATGGCTACACCTTC. It specifies CASSLDGEGTPFHYGYTF.

V is TRBV19 and J is TRBJ2-3; tentatively, D is TRBD2 (5 bases). Trimming shortened V by 5 bases and J by 2 bases, and 14 bases separated the two germline ends. Germline loops: CDR1 LNHDA, CDR2 SQIVND (reference sequence). CDR3 length: 15 residues. The CDR3 sequence is CASSREPRTTDTQYF. The CDR3 coding sequence is TGTGCCAGTAGTCGGGAACCACGGACCACAGATACGCAGTATTTT.